What follows describes a single T cell receptor (beta chain). The antigen remains unidentified. These data originate in a study of cytomegalovirus exposure and HLA in healthy donors. Study conclusions and caveats: Subsequent analysis found a tendency for first-cohort TCR clusters to co-occur within the approximately 130 validation repertoires.

Assay: immunoSEQ multiplex PCR; the TCRdb copy retains only in-frame clones and omits some. The table shows fewer than 150,000 clones, with approximately 82% occurring only once. This TCR was sampled from a man aged 25-40 years in good health and CMV-seropositive. Sequencing used PBMCs.

This CDR3 is CASSLGQNLAGNTIYF. As DNA, the CDR3 is TGCGCCAGCAGCTTGGGGCAGAATCTCGCTGGAAACACCATATATTTT. The V and J genes are TRBV5-1 and TRBJ1-3; the D is unclear. The CDR3 runs 16 residues. V lost 0 bases to trimming and J lost 2 bases, with 12 bases between them. Germline assignment: CDR1 SGHRS and CDR2 YFSETQ.